Listed here is a single TCR beta chain. Its cognate antigen has yet to be identified. At one end, the junction sequence differs from germline, possibly due to a read error. The library was prepared using the immunoSEQ multiplex PCR assay. A mixture of 60 forward primers for TCR Vbeta segments and 13 reverse primers for TCR Jbeta segments was used in the multiplex PCR. The CDR3 region of rearranged TCR beta genes was amplified from genomic DNA with a multiplex PCR assay. On the Illumina HiSeq System, the amplified TCR beta libraries were sequenced as 87-base-pair reads. The study's processing was this. A later analysis tallied some 79 million unique TCR beta chains across the 650 to 750 repertoires, and approximately 12 million of those chains were shared by two or more donors. Raw reads were error-corrected and collapsed into unique sequences with a nearest-neighbor algorithm that merged closely related sequences to remove PCR and sequencing errors. To assign V, D and J gene segments, CDR3 sequences were aligned to IMGT reference sequences. For a sequence to be retained, a match of at least six nucleotides to both a V gene segment and a J gene segment was required. Rearrangements were called productive when the CDR3 lacked stop codons and stayed in frame with V and J; all others were non-productive. Following IMGT convention, CDR3 was defined as the stretch from the second conserved V-encoded cysteine up to the conserved J-encoded phenylalanine. The earlier analysis of roughly 590 of the donors excluded any sequence lacking an unambiguous match to a single V gene segment. An earlier analysis of some 610 of the donors called V segments functional above 56.7% productive rearrangements and segregating when the between-donor standard deviation exceeded 5%. A statistical classification framework was built to diagnose cytomegalovirus status from the catalog of TCR beta chain sequences. In a later analysis, V and J genes were assigned by comparing TCR nucleotide sequences against IMGT/GENE-DB human TR gene sequences. Using the TCRdist pipeline, a later analysis assigned CDR3 sequences along with most-parsimonious VDJ recombination scenarios. In a later analysis, each TCR beta chain was defined by its CDR3 amino acid sequence together with its V-gene family, and reads lacking a unique V-gene family were excluded. In a later analysis, several hundred highly shared, low-generation-probability nucleotide sequences were removed to address suspected cross-contamination and a sequencing artifact. For each public chain, a later analysis derived a clonal expansion index from normalized ranks of inferred template counts within each repertoire. In a later analysis, generation probabilities were computed with a VDJ recombination model fitted to out-of-frame rearrangements, and the resulting probabilities were checked against IGoR. In a later analysis, hypergeometric tests were used to score TCR-TCR, TCR-HLA and TCR-CMV co-occurrence, with a repertoire-size bias correction applied to TCR pairs. A later analysis estimated false discovery rates by permuting HLA or CMV assignments 20 times. In a later analysis, co-occurring TCRs were grouped with DBSCAN, and TCRdist sequence similarity was added when clustering was performed within HLA-allele-positive subsets. Repertoires with fewer than 30,000 or more than 120,000 public chains were left out of co-occurrence clustering, as were about five repertoires with anomalous nucleotide sharing. What TCRdb holds here is the immuneACCESS table cut down to in-frame rearrangements. Part of the clones is not present; checked against another copy, under half of the missing clones reflect an unresolved V gene, and the others are unexplained. That table is the source of V, J and clone size, and D and trimming were worked out from the DNA. The sample data list over 200,000 clones, and approximately 82% of these were observed just once. The top ten hold 3.8% of the sample.

The data were taken from a study of cytomegalovirus exposure and HLA in healthy donors (dated by TCRdb to the late 2010s). In the study overall: In an earlier analysis of roughly 590 of the donors, less than 350 Gb of sequence data and approximately 100 million unique TCR beta sequences from 150 million to 200 million T cells were reported. Approximately 300 gigabases of sequencing data and around 85 million unique TCR sequences made up an early release that covered several hundred HLA-typed donors. Of the roughly 400 genotyped donors, approximately 83% fell in the genetic ancestry cluster associated with self-reported Caucasian donors. The study aimed to test whether signatures of past pathogen exposure could be identified by cataloging public T cell receptors. The T cell repertoires of under 700 subjects were profiled by immunosequencing and related to cytomegalovirus serostatus. Along with the approximately 650-subject first cohort, a separate validation cohort of over a hundred different subjects was used. High-throughput TCR immunosequencing, statistical association of individual TCRs with disease status, and machine learning were combined to predict cytomegalovirus infection status. A later analysis re-analyzed previously published TCR beta repertoires from 500 to 700 donors and added high-resolution HLA genotyping to study TCR occurrence patterns. Rather than drawing on any new phenotypic data, the later analysis identified candidate immune exposures from TCR beta sequences and the way those sequences occurred across donors. In an earlier analysis of a few hundred of the donors, high-throughput TCR beta sequencing was used to judge whether each TCR beta V gene segment behaved as functional or pseudogenic. Donor age, sex, ethnicity and CMV serostatus were compiled together with the repertoire data. Genome-wide SNP genotypes for about 60% of the roughly 670 donors were used in a later genetic analysis, which treated that subset as a discovery cohort. Every discovery cohort repertoire had been produced on one sequencing platform. Both class I and class II loci were covered by HLA typing, at four-digit resolution. Typing coverage differed by locus: A, B, C, DRB1 and DQB1 were typed in about 620-640 donors, DQA1 in roughly 510, DPA1 in 600 to 610, and DPB1 in roughly 450. Roughly 5 DR-DQ haplotypes were treated as single units for association and clustering because of strong linkage in the cohort. Among around 400 genotyped donors of the cohort, an average of approximately 230,000 unique TCR beta nucleotide sequences were sequenced per donor, roughly 20% of them non-productive. What the authors observed across the whole study: In this cohort, only TCR beta chains were sequenced, and detectable features were limited by the absence of alpha or paired-chain data. Correlated functional status among segregating V segments might reflect linkage disequilibrium, but an unknown experimental factor could not be ruled out. In a later analysis, TCR association rates were found to vary across HLA loci, with the most associated TCRs seen for DRB1 alleles and the fewest for HLA-C alleles. Three of the identified cytomegalovirus-associated TCR beta chains were confirmed in vitro to be specific for cytomegalovirus antigens. Because counts were too low, about 18 rarely observed V segments, including chromosome 9 orphons, were excluded from the earlier analysis of 587 of the donors. A group of highly shared sequence variants was considered likely to be a technical artifact of the sequencing pipeline. The presence/absence analyses assumed that sequencing depth was roughly uniform across donors, and that assumption may not be true. When HLA alleles, especially DR and DQ, strongly co-occurred, TCR associations were difficult to assign to individual alleles. In both the original and validation cohorts, the classifier was reported to diagnose cytomegalovirus status with high specificity and sensitivity. A later genetic analysis associated a missense DCLRE1C variant with V-gene and J-gene trimming of TCR beta chains, and an independent cohort replicated the association. In an earlier analysis of some 500 of the donors, most TCR beta V segments were observed in productive rearrangements about 90% or about 30% of the time, broadly matching IMGT annotations. Because some donors lacked HLA typing at each locus, the association tests relied only on the typed subset. In a later analysis, 15,000 to 20,000 TCR beta sequences were associated with specific HLA alleles at a false discovery rate of 0.05. In a later analysis, HLA-associated TCR beta chains were found to be more clonally expanded and to have lower generation probabilities than equally common non-associated chains. According to the authors, the approach could potentially be generalized to other disease states and immunological phenotypes. Most CMV-associated TCR beta chains appeared to be HLA-restricted in a later analysis, and the HLA associations seemed to be driven largely by CMV exposure. The only immune exposure information available for the cohort was CMV serostatus. The 87-base-pair reads could not distinguish some IMGT-functional V segments, including TRBV6-2 and TRBV6-3, so those segments were excluded. A later analysis reported that several top co-occurrence clusters appeared linked to parvovirus B19, influenza, CMV and Epstein-Barr virus. Most TCR sequences were observed very rarely across donors, whereas some public TCRs were present in many individuals. The study listed over 150 TCR beta chains as associated with cytomegalovirus. Compared with the roughly 710-donor mean, donors in an Asian-associated ancestry cluster had fewer N-insertions in productive TCRs, according to a later genetic analysis. A further reported finding was that TCR beta sequences accurately predicted the HLA-A and HLA-B alleles for most subjects in the first cohort.

Reading from cysteine to phenylalanine, the CDR3 counts 16 amino acids. This entry keeps only the CDR3 DNA: 48 bases, framed from base 1. CDR1 SEHNR and CDR2 FQNEAQ are derived from the germline V gene (reference sequence). The cohort was made up of about 610 healthy bone marrow donors. All cohort members were sampled while nominally healthy, although unrecorded immune exposures were likely present. The donor tested CMV seronegative and was one of the 352 seronegative cohort members. A peripheral blood sample was provided by each donor, and peripheral blood mononuclear cells were used for TCR beta sequencing. The Qiagen DNeasy Blood Extraction Kit was used to extract genomic DNA from the blood cell samples.

The rearrangement combines TRBV7-9 with TRBJ2-3, with 8 junctional bases fitting TRBD2. Sample: PBMCs. This TCR was recovered from a male donor in good health and CMV-seronegative. The CDR3 protein sequence reads: CSSSLVSLADTDTQYF. Here is the DNA: TGTTCCAGCAGTTTAGTCTCACTAGCGGACACAGATACGCAGTATTTT.